This T cell receptor beta chain was documented in a study of shared clonotypes between healthy human individuals. About the research overall: The people who gave samples were a couple of women and a few men aged 18 to 49.

General study findings and limits: Of the naive CD4 clonotypes, about 5% were shared across a few donors. Non-shared clonotypes had lower generation probabilities than clonotypes shared by all four sorted-subset donors.

As concerns this clone: Its antigen remains unknown.

CDR1 and CDR2 from the germline V gene are SGHAT and FQDESV (reference sequence). V trimming: 3 bases; J trimming: 5 bases; junction bases outside the gene matches: 12. The CDR3 runs 17 residues. Profiling relied on immunoSEQ multiplex PCR, and the TCRdb table lists in-frame clones only, not all of them. The repertoire includes more than 2,000,000 clones, more than 80% of them detected once, and under 0.45% sits in the top ten. This receptor was identified in a man between 18 and 35 years old in good health. Some clones in this sample may be carry-over from other donors' samples. Sequenced: naive CD4+ T cells from PBMCs. Subset of the sample: CD45RA+ positively selected. V gene TRBV11-1 combines with J gene TRBJ2-1; 8 positions agree with TRBD2. The CDR3 reads CASSLREVALRDNEQFF. CDR3 in DNA: TGTGCCAGCAGCTTGCGGGAGGTAGCCCTGCGGGACAATGAGCAGTTCTTC.